This is a list of T cell receptor beta chains from one sample in a study of cytomegalovirus exposure and HLA in healthy donors. TCRdb's table, derived via immunoSEQ multiplex PCR, lists solely in-frame clones and lacks some. The sample shows under 110,000 clones, 70% to 80% of them seen only once. Sequencing used PBMCs. The receptor source for this set is a man aged 60 to 69 in good health and CMV-seronegative. Both conserved end residues are part of each CDR3. D genes are given only for firm matches. Only part of the rows carry a size: once, few, many, or a class if the clone is expanded.

j_call clone_size v_call d_call cdr3_nt cdr3_aa
TRBJ2-1 - TRBV7-9 TRBD2 TGTGCCAGCAGCTTAGCTCTAGCGGGGGCTTACAATGAGCAGTTCTTC CASSLALAGAYNEQFF
TRBJ2-2 - TRBV7-9 - TGTGCCAGCAGCTCGTGGGCGGCGGGCACCGGGGAGCTGTTTTTT CASSSWAAGTGELFF
TRBJ2-5 - TRBV4-1 TRBD2 TGCGCCAGCAGCCAAGATACCCCAGTATCGGGGGGGGTCCACTTC CASSQDTPVSGGVHF
TRBJ1-4 - TRBV7-9 - TGTGCCAGCAGCGCTCAGGGTGGTAATGAAAAACTGTTTTTT CASSAQGGNEKLFF
TRBJ1-4 few TRBV4-3 TRBD1 TGCGCCAGCAGCCACGGGACAGGGAGTGAAAAACTGTTTTTT CASSHGTGSEKLFF
TRBJ2-3 - TRBV6-5 TRBD1 TGTGCCAGCAGGCGGACAGGGGGCACAGATACGCAGTATTTT CASRRTGGTDTQYF
TRBJ2-1 few TRBV4-1 TRBD1 TGCGCCAGCAGCCATACAGGGGGTGTTATCAGCAGCTCCTACAATGAGCAGTTCTTC CASSHTGGVISSSYNEQFF
TRBJ1-5 - TRBV7-8 - TGTGCCAGCAGCTTCGGGAGAAATCAGCCCCAGCATTTT CASSFGRNQPQHF
TRBJ2-2 - TRBV9 - TGTGCCAGCAGCTTGAGTCCTAACACCGGGGAGCTGTTTTTT CASSLSPNTGELFF
TRBJ1-1 - TRBV28 TRBD1 TGTGCCAGCAGTTTAGAGACAGGGGCGACTGAAGCTTTCTTT CASSLETGATEAFF
TRBJ1-1 many TRBV2 - TGTGCCAGCAGGGGCGCGACGCGACCTACTGAAGCTTTCTTT CASRGATRPTEAFF
TRBJ2-1 - TRBV5-4 - TGTGCCAGCAGCCCGAACGCGGTGGCGGATGGGCAGTTCTTC CASSPNAVADGQFF
TRBJ1-1 - TRBV19 TRBD1 TGTGCCAGTAGATCAACAGGGGTTGGCACTGAAGCTTTCTTT CASRSTGVGTEAFF
TRBJ2-3 - TRBV7-2 TRBD2 TGTGCCAGCAGGGCCGGGACTAGTCGAACTACGCAGTATTTT CASRAGTSRTTQYF
TRBJ2-5 - TRBV5-1 TRBD2 TGCGCCAGCAGCTTGTTAGCGGGCTTTGGGAAGACCCAGTACTTC CASSLLAGFGKTQYF
TRBJ1-4 once TRBV5-4 - TGTGCCAGCAGCTTAGAGAGTAATGAAAAACTGTTTTTT CASSLESNEKLFF
TRBJ2-3 - TRBV10-1 TRBD2 TGCGCCAGCAGCCTAGCGGGAGAAGCCCTCGGTAGCACAGATACGCAGTATTTT CASSLAGEALGSTDTQYF
TRBJ2-1 - TRBV7-8 TRBD2 TGTGCCAGCAGCTTAGGGCGGGGGGACTACAATGAGCAGTTCTTC CASSLGRGDYNEQFF
TRBJ2-1 - TRBV19 TRBD1 TGTGCCAGTAGTATGACCCCGGGACAGGGGATTAGCGAGCAGTTCTTC CASSMTPGQGISEQFF
TRBJ2-3 - TRBV11-2 TRBD2 TGTGCCAGCAGCGCCTCCCTGGGGGGGAAGGTGGATACGCAGTATTTT CASSASLGGKVDTQYF
TRBJ2-5 few TRBV6-1 TRBD2 TGCGCCAGCAGTGAGATGGCTAGCGGGGAGACCCAGTACTTC CASSEMASGETQYF
TRBJ1-2 - TRBV6-5 - TGTGCCAGCAGTCCAGGGTACTATGGCTACACCTTC CASSPGYYGYTF
TRBJ2-3 - TRBV29-1 - TGCAGCGTAGGGGCTATTATGGGAGATACGCAGTATTTT CSVGAIMGDTQYF
TRBJ1-5 once TRBV2 TRBD1 TGTGCCAGCAGCTCTGACAGGGAGTGGGTTAGCAATCAGCCCCAGCATTTT CASSSDREWVSNQPQHF
TRBJ1-1 - TRBV6-5 - TGTGCCAGCAGTTACGGGGGCAGCTACTTTAACACTGAAGCTTTCTTT CASSYGGSYFNTEAFF
TRBJ1-4 - TRBV6-6 - TGTGCCAGCAGGGTCGAGGGATCTAATGAAAAACTGTTTTTT CASRVEGSNEKLFF